This TCR beta chain derives from a study of blood T cell repertoires in COVID-19. The overall study: PBMCs, B-cell-depleted T cells, or T cells were the source of the cDNA or gDNA that made up the material.

Assay used: immunoSEQ multiplex PCR; TCRdb lists only in-frame clones, some missing. The sample includes around 120,000 clones, approximately 80% seen only once; the top ten take roughly 1.8%. Trimming took 4 bases from V and 3 from J, leaving 10 bases between them. The germline gives CDR1 MDHEN, CDR2 SYDVKM. The CDR3 totals 14 residues. The clonotype originates from a man aged 65-85 years with acute or convalescent COVID-19. The chain joins TRBV28 to TRBJ2-1, with no clear D. The sequenced sample was peripheral blood. The CDR3 loop reads CASSWSFGYNEQFF. In DNA, the CDR3 is TGTGCCAGCAGTTGGAGCTTCGGCTACAATGAGCAGTTCTTC.